These T cell receptor beta chains were read from a single sample in a study of T cells in Graves' hyperthyroidism and ophthalmopathy. TCRdb re-called the multiplex PCR reads through MiXCR, storing one row per CDR3 protein. Of 730,000 or so distinct CDR3 sequences listed, approximately 18% were seen once; the top ten hold 16%. The specimen sequenced was blood. Source of these receptors: a woman between 45 and 60 years old with Graves' hyperthyroidism that later progressed to Graves' ophthalmopathy. Each CDR3 is given with its conserved first and last residue. The D gene is left open where the match is weak. The listing skips clone size in some rows; elsewhere it reads once, few, many or a size class.

>few|TRBD2|TRBJ2-2|TRBV10-2
CASSENGGATGELFF
TGCGCCAGCAGTGAGAACGGGGGGGCCACCGGGGAGCTGTTTTTT
>-|-|TRBJ2-1|TRBV10-3
CAISGRTLSSYNEQFF
TGTGCCATCAGTGGTCGGACCCTTAGCTCCTACAATGAGCAGTTCTTC
>-|TRBD1|TRBJ1-2|TRBV2
CASSGGQGRGYGYTF
TGTGCCAGCTCCGGGGGACAGGGTAGGGGCTATGGCTACACCTTC
>few|-|TRBJ2-1|TRBV3-1
CASSRNLRDNEQFF
TGTGCCAGCAGCCGGAACCTCAGGGACAATGAGCAGTTCTTC
>few|-|TRBJ1-1|TRBV4-1
CASSGNRYMNTEAFF
TGCGCCAGCAGCGGAAACAGGTACATGAACACTGAAGCTTTCTTT
>many|-|TRBJ1-5|TRBV7-9
CASSLGDGGAQPQHF
TGTGCCAGCAGCTTAGGCGACGGTGGGGCCCAGCCCCAGCATTTT
>-|-|TRBJ2-5|TRBV6-1
CASSGQPLGETQYF
TGTGCCAGCAGTGGGCAGCCACTAGGAGAGACCCAGTACTTC
>many|-|TRBJ2-1|TRBV30
CAWSGGLASNEQFF
TGTGCCTGGAGTGGGGGACTGGCTTCGAATGAGCAGTTCTTC
>many|-|TRBJ2-7|TRBV10-3
CAISVGQKSSYEQYF
TGTGCCATCAGTGTAGGACAGAAGAGCTCCTACGAGCAGTACTTC
>-|-|TRBJ2-2|TRBV9
CASSSSGRANTGELFF
TGTGCCAGCAGCAGTAGCGGCAGAGCGAACACCGGGGAGCTGTTTTTT
>-|-|TRBJ1-2|TRBV18
CASSPRQTADYGYTF
TGTGCCAGCTCACCAAGGCAGACAGCAGACTATGGCTACACCTTC
>-|TRBD1|TRBJ2-1|TRBV5-1
CASSFGRTGGHNEQFF
TGCGCCAGCAGCTTCGGAAGGACAGGGGGGCACAATGAGCAGTTCTTC
>few|-|TRBJ2-2|TRBV5-1
CASSFKPYTGELFF
TGCGCCAGCAGCTTTAAGCCCTACACCGGGGAGCTGTTTTTT
>-|-|TRBJ1-2|TRBV14
CASSPRRYRAGGYTF
TGTGCCAGCAGCCCACGCCGCTACAGGGCCGGTGGCTACACCTTC